Below, 25 T cell receptor beta chains from the same sample are listed, as sequenced in a study of patients and donors after allogeneic stem cell transplantation. TCRdb re-called the RT-PCR reads with MiXCR, one entry per CDR3 protein. This repertoire shows about 57,000 distinct CDR3 sequences, 10% to 15% found once; its top ten account for around 30%. The sequencing input was blood, either unsorted or a sorted T cell fraction (not recorded which). Receptor source: a human donor who was either an allogeneic HSCT recipient or a stem cell or donor lymphocyte infusion donor (not recorded which). It is not recorded whose cells these are; they may come from a transplant donor.

The CDR3, as DNA: TGTGCCATCTCCGAGAGGCGGGACAGGCCCTACGAGCAGTACTTC. Its protein is CAISERRDRPYEQYF. This sequence joins TRBV7-9 and TRBJ2-7; 8 nucleotides match TRBD1. The CDR3 spans 15 residues. In germline, CDR1 is SEHNR, CDR2 FQNEAQ (reference sequence). V shed 10 bases, J shed 2 bases, and the junction held 13 bases outside the gene matches.

The chain couples TRBV7-6 to TRBJ2-3; D possibly matches TRBD1 or TRBD2 (5 bases each). Trimming removed 5 bases from V and 1 base from J, with 13 bases in between. The CDR3 has 15 residues. Germline CDR1 reads SGHVS; CDR2 reads FNYEAQ. This chain's CDR3 is CASSLWVGGTDTQYF. CDR3 sequence (DNA): TGTGCCAGCAGCCTGTGGGTGGGGGGCACAGATACGCAGTATTTT.

The sample holds many counts of this clonotype. The gene calls are TRBV5-1 and TRBJ2-1; 8 bases line up with TRBD2. V lost 2 bases and J lost 5; bases outside the gene matches: 0. From germline, CDR1 is SGHRS and CDR2 YFSETQ. This CDR3 has 13 amino acids. The CDR3: CASSLLADNEQFF. CDR3 DNA sequence: TGCGCCAGCAGCTTACTAGCGGACAATGAGCAGTTCTTC. Based on the CDR3 plus reference TRBV5-1 and TRBJ2-1, the full variable domain is KAGVTQTPRYLIKTRGQQVTLSCSPISGHRSVSWYQQTPGQGLQFLFEYFSETQRNKGNFPGRFSGRQFSNSRSEMNVSTLELGDSALYLCASSLLADNEQFFGPGTRLTVL.

This clonotype was seen a few times. The V and J genes are TRBV29-1 and TRBJ2-6; D unclear. The germline gives CDR1 SQVTM, CDR2 ANQGSEA. The CDR3 is 16 residues long. The ends were cut back, 1 base at V and 0 bases at J, with 10 bases in the middle. In DNA, the CDR3 is TGCAGCGTTGAAGCTACCAGGAACTCTGGGGCCAACGTCCTGACTTTC. Its translation: CSVEATRNSGANVLTF.

This clonotype was counted ten times or more. The V and J genes are TRBV6-5 and TRBJ1-6, with 7 bases identical to TRBD1. This CDR3 is built from 16 residues. V lost 2 bases, J lost 7 bases, and 8 bases stayed unmatched. Germline CDR1 MNHEY, CDR2 SVGAGI. This CDR3 reads CASSYKGGVGNSPLHF. The CDR3 nucleotides are TGTGCCAGCAGTTACAAAGGGGGCGTGGGGAATTCACCCCTCCACTTT.

This clonotype has at least ten counts. The chain recombines TRBV24-1 with TRBJ1-5; 7 nucleotides agree with TRBD1. Germline assignment: CDR1 KGHDR and CDR2 SFDVKD. V lost 3 bases to trimming and J lost 1 base; unmatched junction nucleotides: 8. The CDR3 length is 17 residues. The CDR3 bases are TGTGCCACCAGTGATAACCCCCAGGGGGGCAGCAATCAGCCCCAGCATTTT. Translated: CATSDNPQGGSNQPQHF.

This clonotype was detected a few times. The chain carries TRBV27 and TRBJ2-7; a weak D match, TRBD1 (5 bases). The germline V gene encodes CDR1 MNHEY and CDR2 SMNVEV (reference sequence). This CDR3 has 13 residues. Trimming left V 5 bases short and J 3 bases short, with 11 bases between. The CDR3 loop is CASSVDSYYEQYF. The CDR3 nucleotides read TGTGCCAGCAGTGTCGACAGTTACTACGAGCAGTACTTC.

J is TRBJ2-5 and V is TRBV27; 9 bases fit TRBD2. With V trimmed by 7 bases and J by 1 base, 7 bases remained unmatched. Germline assignment: CDR1 MNHEY and CDR2 SMNVEV (reference sequence). CDR3 size: 15 residues. For the CDR3, the DNA is TGTGCCAGCAACCCCGGGACTAGCAGCCAAGAGACCCAGTACTTC. It translates to CASNPGTSSQETQYF.

This clonotype was detected only a few times. The genes are TRBV5-6 and TRBJ2-1; D may be TRBD1 (5 bases). This CDR3 is 14 amino acids long. With 3 bases removed from V and 3 bases from J, the gap between germline ends came to 10 bases. Germline V gene sequence: CDR1 SGHDT, CDR2 YYEEEE. The CDR3 nucleotides are TGTGCCAGCAGCTGGGGCCCGGTCTACAATGAGCAGTTCTTC. This codes for CASSWGPVYNEQFF.

This clonotype was observed a handful of times. This chain links TRBV11-2 with TRBJ2-1, with TRBD2 identical over 10 bases. The V segment lost 5 bases and the J segment 6 bases; nucleotides outside the gene matches: 10. CDR1 and CDR2 from the germline V gene are SGHAT and FQNNGV. The CDR3 sequence is 16 residues long. The CDR3 nucleotides read TGTGCCAGCAGCCCCGTGAGCGGGAGGGCCGGCAATGAGCAGTTCTTC. This encodes CASSPVSGRAGNEQFF.

The chain recombines TRBV6-5 with TRBJ2-3, with TRBD1 as a possible D gene (6 bases). Deletions cut 2 bases from V and 2 bases from J, with 14 bases between. Germline assignment: CDR1 MNHEY and CDR2 SVGAGI. The CDR3 extends over 16 amino acids. The DNA of the CDR3 is TGTGCCAGCAGTTACGGCCGGGACAAAACCACAGATACGCAGTATTTT. This codes for CASSYGRDKTTDTQYF.

The table lists this clonotype with a few counts. CDR3 sequence: CASSSRDPLREKLFF. The CDR3 DNA sequence: TGTGCCAGCAGTTCGCGGGACCCTTTAAGAGAAAAACTGTTTTTT. The V call is TRBV12-3 or TRBV12-4, the J call TRBJ1-4; possibly TRBD1 for D (5 bases). The length of the CDR3 is 15 residues. The germline V and J ends were trimmed by 4 bases and 8 bases, with 17 bases remaining between them.

This clonotype was seen only a few times. The genes are TRBV20-1 and TRBJ2-1, with unresolved D. Per germline, CDR1 DFQATT and CDR2 SNEGSKA (reference sequence). The CDR3 covers 13 residues. Trimming cost V 5 bases and J 0 bases, with 8 bases left between them. CDR3 nucleotides: TGCAGTGCTTACCACGGCTCCTACAATGAGCAGTTCTTC. The encoded protein is CSAYHGSYNEQFF.

The CDR3 region is CASSLAGQRYNQPQHF. In nucleotides, the CDR3 is TGTGCCAGCAGCTTGGCGGGACAGAGATACAATCAGCCCCAGCATTTT. The rearrangement links TRBV5-5 to TRBJ1-5; TRBD1 agrees at 7 bases. With 0 bases clipped from V and 3 bases from J, the junction kept 6 bases outside the gene matches. The CDR3 totals 16 residues. Per germline, CDR1 SGHKS and CDR2 YYEKEE (reference sequence).

This chain links TRBV6-5 with TRBJ1-2; D is unclear. With 2 bases removed from V and 5 bases from J, the gap between germline ends came to 9 bases. Germline lookup yields CDR1 MNHEY and CDR2 SVGAGI. This CDR3 has 13 amino acids. CDR3 protein: CASSYPKGYGYTF. In DNA, the CDR3 is TGTGCCAGCAGTTACCCGAAAGGATATGGCTACACCTTC.

This chain uses TRBV7-2 with TRBJ2-1; TRBD2 matches 8 bases. The CDR3 length is 17 residues. V lost 6 bases, J lost 7 bases, and 17 bases stayed unmatched. Germline V gene sequence: CDR1 SGHTA, CDR2 FQGNSA. The CDR3 nucleotides are TGTGCCAGCAGGCCCAGCATGGGGACTAGGGTTGGGAATGAGCAGTTCTTC. Translation: CASRPSMGTRVGNEQFF.

This clonotype came up a few times. The genes are TRBV29-1 and TRBJ2-2; 7 bases line up with TRBD2. Per germline, CDR1 SQVTM and CDR2 ANQGSEA. J was trimmed by 5 bases and V by 3 bases; bases with no gene match: 6. This CDR3 spans 14 amino acids. The CDR3 bases are TGCAGCGTTGACTCCGGGGGGTGGACCGGGGAGCTGTTTTTT. Translating gives CSVDSGGWTGELFF.

This clonotype came up a few times. V gene TRBV10-3 combines with J gene TRBJ1-6, with 7 nucleotides matching TRBD1. Germline loops: CDR1 ENHRY, CDR2 SYGVKD. V trimming: 9 bases; J trimming: 9 bases; junction bases outside the gene matches: 8. The CDR3 is 13 amino acids. This chain's CDR3 is CAIGQAAGSPLHF. Here the CDR3 DNA reads TGTGCCATAGGACAGGCCGCGGGTTCACCCCTCCACTTT.

The chain has TRBV6-1 and TRBJ2-1; TRBD1 aligns across 8 bases. J lost 4 bases, V lost 4 bases, and 6 bases had no gene match. Germline V gives CDR1 MNHNS, CDR2 SASEGT. This CDR3 is built from 15 residues. CDR3 bases: TGTGCCAGCAGTGTTACAGGGGGTAGGTACAATGAGCAGTTCTTC. This gives the protein CASSVTGGRYNEQFF.

This clonotype has a count of ten or more. The chain uses TRBV10-3 and TRBJ2-7; TRBD1 agrees at 10 bases. V gave up 0 bases and J gave up 3 bases; unmatched junction bases: 2. The germline CDR1 and CDR2 sequences are ENHRY and SYGVKD. The CDR3 loop spans 15 amino acids. This CDR3 is CAISESDRGGYEQYF. As DNA, the CDR3 is TGTGCCATCAGTGAGTCGGACAGGGGGGGCTACGAGCAGTACTTC.

The sample holds a few counts of this clonotype. The CDR3 nucleotides read TGCGCCAGCAGCTTGGCCGAAGAAGGGTTGGAGACCCAGTACTTC. It specifies CASSLAEEGLETQYF. The V call is TRBV5-1, the J call TRBJ2-5, with D unresolved. The germline gives CDR1 SGHRS, CDR2 YFSETQ. CDR3 length: 15 residues. V lost 0 bases and J lost 5, with 14 bases in between.

For the CDR3, the DNA is TGTGCCAGCAGTGCCCCAAACTCTGCTGGCACAGATACGCAGTATTTT. Translating it yields CASSAPNSAGTDTQYF. V is TRBV28 and J is TRBJ2-3; no clear D gene. V lost 5 bases and J 1 base, leaving 16 bases between the germline ends. The length of the CDR3 is 16 residues. Germline CDR1 reads MDHEN; CDR2 reads SYDVKM.

At least ten counts were recorded for this clonotype. The CDR3 DNA sequence: TGTGCCAGCAGCCCTTGGACAGGGGGCCAGAGCTCTGGAAACACCATATATTTT. Protein: CASSPWTGGQSSGNTIYF. The V call is TRBV3-1, the J call TRBJ1-3; TRBD1 matches 11 bases. The junction had 8 bases not matched to a gene; V was cut back by 4 bases and J by 0 bases. The CDR3 length is 18 residues. In germline, CDR1 is LGHDT, CDR2 YNNKEL (reference sequence).

This clonotype was seen many times. The CDR3 DNA is TGCAGTGCTAGAGATCGGCTAGGGGTAAGGGAGCAGTTCTTC. Its translation: CSARDRLGVREQFF. This chain connects TRBV20-1 to TRBJ2-1; maybe TRBD1 (5 bases). Trimming removed 0 bases at V and 10 bases at J, with 16 bases between. CDR1 DFQATT and CDR2 SNEGSKA come from the germline V gene (reference sequence). The CDR3 has 14 residues.

This clonotype was seen ten or more times. The V gene is TRBV6-5, the J gene TRBJ1-1, with D uncertain. Germline V lookup: CDR1 MNHEY, CDR2 SVGAGI. CDR3 size: 13 residues. The V gene lost 0 bases and the J gene lost 3 bases, with 5 bases spanning the gap. CDR3 loop: CASSYSDYTEAFF. The CDR3 nucleotides are TGTGCCAGCAGTTACTCGGATTACACTGAAGCTTTCTTT.